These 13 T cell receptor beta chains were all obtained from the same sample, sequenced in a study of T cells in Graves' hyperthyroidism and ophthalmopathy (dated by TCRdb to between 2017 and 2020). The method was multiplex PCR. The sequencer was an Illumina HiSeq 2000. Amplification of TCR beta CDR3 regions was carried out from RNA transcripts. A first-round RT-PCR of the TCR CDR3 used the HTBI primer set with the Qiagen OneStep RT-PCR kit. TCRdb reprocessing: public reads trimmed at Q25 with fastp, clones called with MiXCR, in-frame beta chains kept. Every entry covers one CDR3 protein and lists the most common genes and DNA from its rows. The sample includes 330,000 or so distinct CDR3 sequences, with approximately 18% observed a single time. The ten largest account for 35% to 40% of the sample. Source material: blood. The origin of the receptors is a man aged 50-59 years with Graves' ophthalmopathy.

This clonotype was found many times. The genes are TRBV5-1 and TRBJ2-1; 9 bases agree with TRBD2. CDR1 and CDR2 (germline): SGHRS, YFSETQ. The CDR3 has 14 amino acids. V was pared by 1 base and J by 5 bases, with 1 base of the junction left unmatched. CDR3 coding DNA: TGCGCCAGCAGCTTGCTAGCGGGAAACAATGAGCAGTTCTTC. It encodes CASSLLAGNNEQFF.

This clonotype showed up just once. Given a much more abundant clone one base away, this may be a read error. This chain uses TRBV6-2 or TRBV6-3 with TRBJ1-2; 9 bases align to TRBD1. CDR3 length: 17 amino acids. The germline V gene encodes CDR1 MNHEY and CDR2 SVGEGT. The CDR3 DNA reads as TGTGCCAGCAGTTACGGTTGGGGACAGGGACTCAACTATTGCTACACCTTC. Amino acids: CASSYGWGQGLNYCYTF.

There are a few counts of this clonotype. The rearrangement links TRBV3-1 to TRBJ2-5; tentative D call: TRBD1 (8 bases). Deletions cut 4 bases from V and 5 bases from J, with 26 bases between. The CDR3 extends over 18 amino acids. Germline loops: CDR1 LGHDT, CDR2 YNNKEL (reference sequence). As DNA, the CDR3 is TGTGCCAGCAGCCGAGGGAGGGCAGACAGGGGCGGTAGGGAGACCCAGTACTTC. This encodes CASSRGRADRGGRETQYF.

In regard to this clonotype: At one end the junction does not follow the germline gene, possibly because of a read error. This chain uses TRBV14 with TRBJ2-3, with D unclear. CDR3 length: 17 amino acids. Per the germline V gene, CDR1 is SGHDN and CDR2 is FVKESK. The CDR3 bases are TGTACCAGCAGCACCGGCAGGCCAGTTACGTTCCCAGATACGCAGTATTTT. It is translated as CTSSTGRPVTFPDTQYF.

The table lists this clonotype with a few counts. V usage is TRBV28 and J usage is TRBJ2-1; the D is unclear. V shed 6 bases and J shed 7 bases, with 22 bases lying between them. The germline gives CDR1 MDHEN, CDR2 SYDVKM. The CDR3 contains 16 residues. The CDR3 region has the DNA TGTGCCAGCAGCGACCCCTATGATGGAAAGGGTAATGAGCAGTTCTTC. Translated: CASSDPYDGKGNEQFF.

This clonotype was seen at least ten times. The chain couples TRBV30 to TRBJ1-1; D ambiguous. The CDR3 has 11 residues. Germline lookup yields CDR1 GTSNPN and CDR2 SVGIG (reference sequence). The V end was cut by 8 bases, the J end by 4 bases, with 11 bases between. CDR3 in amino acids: CAREGGTEAFF. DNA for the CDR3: TGTGCCCGGGAGGGCGGCACTGAAGCTTTCTTT. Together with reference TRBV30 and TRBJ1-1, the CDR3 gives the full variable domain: SQTIHQWPATLVQPVGSPLSLECTVEGTSNPNLYWYRQAAGRGLQLLFYSVGIGQISSEVPQNLSASRPQDRQFILSSKKLLLSDSGFYLCAREGGTEAFFGQGTRLTVV.

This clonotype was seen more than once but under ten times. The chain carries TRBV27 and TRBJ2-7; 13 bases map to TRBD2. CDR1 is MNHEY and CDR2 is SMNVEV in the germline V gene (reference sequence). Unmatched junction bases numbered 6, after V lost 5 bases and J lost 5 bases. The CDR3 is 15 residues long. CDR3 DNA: TGTGCCAGCAGTCCATGGACTAGCGGGAGTGACGAGCAGTACTTC. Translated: CASSPWTSGSDEQYF.

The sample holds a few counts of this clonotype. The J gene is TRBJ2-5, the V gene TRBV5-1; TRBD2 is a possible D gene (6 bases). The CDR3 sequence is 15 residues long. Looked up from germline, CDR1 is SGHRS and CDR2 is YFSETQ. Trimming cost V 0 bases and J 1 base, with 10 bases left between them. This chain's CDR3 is CASSLGEEGQETQYF. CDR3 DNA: TGCGCCAGCAGCTTGGGGGAGGAGGGCCAAGAGACCCAGTACTTC.

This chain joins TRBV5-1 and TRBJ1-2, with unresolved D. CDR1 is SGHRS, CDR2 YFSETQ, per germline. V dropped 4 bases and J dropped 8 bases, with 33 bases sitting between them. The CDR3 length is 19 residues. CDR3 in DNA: TGCGCCAGCAGCCTGGGGTACAGCCCTTCACAGACAACTATGGCAGGCTACACCTTC. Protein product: CASSLGYSPSQTTMAGYTF.

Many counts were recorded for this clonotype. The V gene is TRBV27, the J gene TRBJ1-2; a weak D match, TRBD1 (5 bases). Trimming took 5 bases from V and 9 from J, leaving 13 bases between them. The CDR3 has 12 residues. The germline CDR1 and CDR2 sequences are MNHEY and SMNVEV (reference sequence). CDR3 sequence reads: CASSITGGSYTF. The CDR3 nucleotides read TGTGCCAGCAGTATCACCGGGGGAAGCTACACCTTC.

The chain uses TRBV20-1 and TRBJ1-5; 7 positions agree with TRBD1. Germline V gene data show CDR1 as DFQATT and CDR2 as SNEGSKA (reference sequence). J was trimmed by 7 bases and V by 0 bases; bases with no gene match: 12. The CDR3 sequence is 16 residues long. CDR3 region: CSARDLDRAGGQPQHF. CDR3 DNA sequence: TGCAGTGCTAGAGACCTTGACAGGGCCGGAGGCCAGCCCCAGCATTTT.

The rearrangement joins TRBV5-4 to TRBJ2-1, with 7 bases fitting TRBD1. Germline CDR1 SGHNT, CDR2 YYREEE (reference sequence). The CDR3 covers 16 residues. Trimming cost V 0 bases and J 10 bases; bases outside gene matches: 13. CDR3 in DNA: TGTGCCAGCAGCTTGGGACAGGGAAGGGGATGGGGGGAGCAGTTCTTC. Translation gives CASSLGQGRGWGEQFF.

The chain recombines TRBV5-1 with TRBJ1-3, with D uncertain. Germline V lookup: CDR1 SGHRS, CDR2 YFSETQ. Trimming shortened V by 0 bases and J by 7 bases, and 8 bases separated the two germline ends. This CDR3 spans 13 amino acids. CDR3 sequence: CASSLEPENTIYF. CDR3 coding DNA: TGCGCCAGCAGCTTGGAGCCGGAGAACACCATATATTTT. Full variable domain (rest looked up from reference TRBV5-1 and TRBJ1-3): KAGVTQTPRYLIKTRGQQVTLSCSPISGHRSVSWYQQTPGQGLQFLFEYFSETQRNKGNFPGRFSGRQFSNSRSEMNVSTLELGDSALYLCASSLEPENTIYFGEGSWLTVV.